This T cell receptor beta chain was captured by sequencing in a study of blood T cell repertoires in COVID-19. Overall study context: Some COVID-19 samples were acute and others convalescent; all came from the United States, Italy and Spain. T cells, B-cell-depleted T cells, or PBMCs provided the cDNA or gDNA that served as material.

Original data processing: The authors estimated nucleated cell counts from reference gene primer amplification. Clones were read by immunoSEQ multiplex PCR, and TCRdb kept only the in-frame ones, dropping some. That table gives V, J and clone size, and the DNA gave D and trimming. The sample lists about 120,000 clones, about nine tenths seen once, with less than 5% in the top ten. V was clipped by 8 bases and J by 1 base; unmatched bases: 7. There are 14 residues in the CDR3. The germline V gene encodes CDR1 KGHSH and CDR2 LQKENI. Material: peripheral blood. V and J are TRBV18 and TRBJ1-2; 7 nucleotides agree with TRBD1. The sequence was collected from a man between 40 and 49 years old with acute or convalescent COVID-19. The CDR3 sequence: CASQPGQSNYGYTF. The CDR3 DNA follows: TGTGCCAGCCAACCGGGACAGAGTAACTATGGCTACACCTTC.